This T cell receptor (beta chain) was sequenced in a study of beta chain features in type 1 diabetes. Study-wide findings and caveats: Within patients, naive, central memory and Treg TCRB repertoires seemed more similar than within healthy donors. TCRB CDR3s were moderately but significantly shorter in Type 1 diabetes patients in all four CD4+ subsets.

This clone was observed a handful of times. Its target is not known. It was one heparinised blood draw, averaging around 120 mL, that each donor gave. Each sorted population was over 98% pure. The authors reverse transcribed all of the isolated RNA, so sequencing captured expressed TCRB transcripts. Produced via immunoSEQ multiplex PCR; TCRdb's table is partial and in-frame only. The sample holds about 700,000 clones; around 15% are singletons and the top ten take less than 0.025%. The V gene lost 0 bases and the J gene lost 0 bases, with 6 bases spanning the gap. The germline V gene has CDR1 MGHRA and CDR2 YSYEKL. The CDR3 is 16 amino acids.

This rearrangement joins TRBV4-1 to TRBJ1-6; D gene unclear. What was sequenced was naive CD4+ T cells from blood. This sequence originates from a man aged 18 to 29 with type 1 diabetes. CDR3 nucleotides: TGCGCCAGCAGCCAAGAGGAGGACTCCTATAATTCACCCCTCCACTTT. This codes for CASSQEEDSYNSPLHF.